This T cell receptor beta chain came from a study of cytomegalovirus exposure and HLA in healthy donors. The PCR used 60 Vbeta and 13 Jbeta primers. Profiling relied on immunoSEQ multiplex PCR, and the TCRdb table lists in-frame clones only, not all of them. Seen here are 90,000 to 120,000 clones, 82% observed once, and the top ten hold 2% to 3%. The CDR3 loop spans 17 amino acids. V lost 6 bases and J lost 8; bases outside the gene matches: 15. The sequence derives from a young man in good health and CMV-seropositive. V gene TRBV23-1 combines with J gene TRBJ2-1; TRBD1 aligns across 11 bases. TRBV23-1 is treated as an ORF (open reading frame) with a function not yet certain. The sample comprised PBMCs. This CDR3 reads CASRLATGDRGFDEQFF. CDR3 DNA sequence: TGCGCCAGCAGACTTGCCACGGGGGACAGGGGGTTCGATGAGCAGTTCTTC.